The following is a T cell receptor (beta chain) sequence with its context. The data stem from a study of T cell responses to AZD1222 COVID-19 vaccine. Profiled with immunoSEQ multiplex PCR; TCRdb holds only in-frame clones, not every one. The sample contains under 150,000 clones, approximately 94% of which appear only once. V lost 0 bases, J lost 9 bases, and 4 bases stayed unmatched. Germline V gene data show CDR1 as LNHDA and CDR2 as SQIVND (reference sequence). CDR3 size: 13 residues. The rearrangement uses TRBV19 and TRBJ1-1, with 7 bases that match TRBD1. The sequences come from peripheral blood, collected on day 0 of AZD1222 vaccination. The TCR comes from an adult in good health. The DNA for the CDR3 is TGTGCCAGTAGTATAGATCGACAGGGTAAAGCTTTCTTT. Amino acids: CASSIDRQGKAFF.